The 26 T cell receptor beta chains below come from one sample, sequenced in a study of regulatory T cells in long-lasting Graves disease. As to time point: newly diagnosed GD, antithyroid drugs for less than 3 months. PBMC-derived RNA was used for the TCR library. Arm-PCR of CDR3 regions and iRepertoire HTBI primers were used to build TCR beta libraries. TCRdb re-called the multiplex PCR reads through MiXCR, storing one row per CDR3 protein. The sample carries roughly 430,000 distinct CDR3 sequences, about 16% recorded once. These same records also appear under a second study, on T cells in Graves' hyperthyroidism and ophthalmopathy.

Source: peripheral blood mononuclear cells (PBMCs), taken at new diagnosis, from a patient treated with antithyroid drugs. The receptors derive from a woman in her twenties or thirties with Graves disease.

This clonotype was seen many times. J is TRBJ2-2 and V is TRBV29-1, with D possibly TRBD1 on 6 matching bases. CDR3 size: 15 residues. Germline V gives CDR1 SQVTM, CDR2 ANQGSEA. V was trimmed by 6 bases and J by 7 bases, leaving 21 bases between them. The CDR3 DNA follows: TGCAGCGTAACCGGGACACCTCCGTGGGGCGGGGAGCTGTTTTTT. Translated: CSVTGTPPWGGELFF.

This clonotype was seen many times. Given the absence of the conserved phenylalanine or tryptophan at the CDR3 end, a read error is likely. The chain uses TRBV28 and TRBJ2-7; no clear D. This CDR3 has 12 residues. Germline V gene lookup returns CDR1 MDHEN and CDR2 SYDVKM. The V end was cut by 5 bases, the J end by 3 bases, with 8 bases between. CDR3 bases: TGTGCCAGCAGTCCGGAGTACTACGAGCAGTACTTG. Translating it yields CASSPEYYEQYL.

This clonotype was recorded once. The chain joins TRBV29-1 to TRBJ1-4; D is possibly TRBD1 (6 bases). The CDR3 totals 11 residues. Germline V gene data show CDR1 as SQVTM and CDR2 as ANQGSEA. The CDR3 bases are TGCGGTGGGGGGGCGAGTGAAAAACTGTTTTTT. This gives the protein CGGGASEKLFF.

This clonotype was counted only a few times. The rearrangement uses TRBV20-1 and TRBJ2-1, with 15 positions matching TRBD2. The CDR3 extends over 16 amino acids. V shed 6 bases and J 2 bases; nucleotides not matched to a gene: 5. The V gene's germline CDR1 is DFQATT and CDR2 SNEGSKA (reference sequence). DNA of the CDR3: TGCAGTGCAACCGGACTAGCGGGAGGGGCCTACAATGAGCAGTTCTTC. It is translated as CSATGLAGGAYNEQFF.

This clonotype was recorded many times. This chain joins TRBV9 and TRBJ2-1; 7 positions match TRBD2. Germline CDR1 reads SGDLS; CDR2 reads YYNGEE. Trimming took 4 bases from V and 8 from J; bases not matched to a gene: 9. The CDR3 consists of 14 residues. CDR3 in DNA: TGTGCCAGCAGCCCTCAGACTAGCAACCATGAGCAGTTCTTC. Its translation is CASSPQTSNHEQFF.

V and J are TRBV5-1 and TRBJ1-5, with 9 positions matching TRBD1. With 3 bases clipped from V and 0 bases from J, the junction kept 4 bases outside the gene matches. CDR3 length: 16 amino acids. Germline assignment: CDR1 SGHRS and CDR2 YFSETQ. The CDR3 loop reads CASSSTGGISNQPQHF. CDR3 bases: TGCGCCAGCAGCTCTACAGGGGGCATTAGCAATCAGCCCCAGCATTTT. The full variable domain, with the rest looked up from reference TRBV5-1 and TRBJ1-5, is KAGVTQTPRYLIKTRGQQVTLSCSPISGHRSVSWYQQTPGQGLQFLFEYFSETQRNKGNFPGRFSGRQFSNSRSEMNVSTLELGDSALYLCASSSTGGISNQPQHFGDGTRLSIL.

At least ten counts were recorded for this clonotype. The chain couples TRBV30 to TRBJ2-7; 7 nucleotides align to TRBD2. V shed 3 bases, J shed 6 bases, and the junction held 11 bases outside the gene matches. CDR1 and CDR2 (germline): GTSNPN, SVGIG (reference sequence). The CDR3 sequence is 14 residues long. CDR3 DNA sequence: TGTGCCTGGAGGGGACCAACTAGCGTGGGCGAGCAGTACTTC. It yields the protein CAWRGPTSVGEQYF.

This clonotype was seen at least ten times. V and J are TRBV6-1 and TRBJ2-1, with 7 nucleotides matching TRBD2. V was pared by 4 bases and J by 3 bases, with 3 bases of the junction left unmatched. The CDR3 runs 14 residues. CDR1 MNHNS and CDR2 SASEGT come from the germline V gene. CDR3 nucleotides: TGTGCCAGCAGTGGGGAGGGCCTCTACAATGAGCAGTTCTTC. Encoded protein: CASSGEGLYNEQFF.

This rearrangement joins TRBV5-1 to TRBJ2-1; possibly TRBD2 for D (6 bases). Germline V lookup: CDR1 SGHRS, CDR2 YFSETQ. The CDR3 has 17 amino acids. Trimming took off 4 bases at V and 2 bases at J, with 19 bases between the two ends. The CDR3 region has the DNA TGCGCCAGCAGCCTGCCCCCGGGGGTGTACACCTACAATGAGCAGTTCTTC. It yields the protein CASSLPPGVYTYNEQFF. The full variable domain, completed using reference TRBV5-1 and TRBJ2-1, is KAGVTQTPRYLIKTRGQQVTLSCSPISGHRSVSWYQQTPGQGLQFLFEYFSETQRNKGNFPGRFSGRQFSNSRSEMNVSTLELGDSALYLCASSLPPGVYTYNEQFFGPGTRLTVL.

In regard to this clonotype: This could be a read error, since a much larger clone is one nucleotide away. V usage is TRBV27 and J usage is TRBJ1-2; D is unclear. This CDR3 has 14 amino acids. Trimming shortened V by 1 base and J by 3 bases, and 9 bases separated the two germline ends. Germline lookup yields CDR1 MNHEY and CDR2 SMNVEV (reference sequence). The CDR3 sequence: CASSLYPAYYGYTF. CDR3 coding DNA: TGTGCCAGCAGTTTATATCCAGCCTACTATGGCTACACCTTC.

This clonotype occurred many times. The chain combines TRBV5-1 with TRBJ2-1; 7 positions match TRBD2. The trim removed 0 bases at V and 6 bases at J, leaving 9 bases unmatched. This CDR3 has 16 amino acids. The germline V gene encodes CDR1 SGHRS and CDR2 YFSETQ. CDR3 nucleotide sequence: TGCGCCAGCAGCTTGGGTCCTAGCGGAATTGGCAATGAGCAGTTCTTC. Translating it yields CASSLGPSGIGNEQFF. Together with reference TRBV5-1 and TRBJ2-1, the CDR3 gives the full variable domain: KAGVTQTPRYLIKTRGQQVTLSCSPISGHRSVSWYQQTPGQGLQFLFEYFSETQRNKGNFPGRFSGRQFSNSRSEMNVSTLELGDSALYLCASSLGPSGIGNEQFFGPGTRLTVL.

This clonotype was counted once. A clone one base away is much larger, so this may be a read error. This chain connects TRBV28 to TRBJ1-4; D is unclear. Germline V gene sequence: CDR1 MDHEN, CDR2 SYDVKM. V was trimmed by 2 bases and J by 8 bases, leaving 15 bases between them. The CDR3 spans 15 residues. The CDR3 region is CASSLRGWDYEKLFF. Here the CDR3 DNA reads TGTGCCAGCAGTTTAAGAGGCTGGGATTACGAAAAACTGTTTTTT.

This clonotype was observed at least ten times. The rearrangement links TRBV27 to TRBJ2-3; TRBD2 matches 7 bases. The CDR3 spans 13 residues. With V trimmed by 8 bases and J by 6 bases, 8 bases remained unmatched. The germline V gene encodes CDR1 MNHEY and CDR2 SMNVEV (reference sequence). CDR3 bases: TGTGCCAGCTGGGGCGGGAGAACTGATACGCAGTATTTT. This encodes CASWGGRTDTQYF.

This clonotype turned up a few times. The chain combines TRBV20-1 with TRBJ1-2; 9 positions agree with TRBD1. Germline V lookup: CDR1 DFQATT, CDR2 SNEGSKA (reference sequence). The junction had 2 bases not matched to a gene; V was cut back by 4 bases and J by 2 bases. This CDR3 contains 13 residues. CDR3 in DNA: TGCAGTGCTACGACAGGGGGAAACTATGGCTACACCTTC. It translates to CSATTGGNYGYTF.

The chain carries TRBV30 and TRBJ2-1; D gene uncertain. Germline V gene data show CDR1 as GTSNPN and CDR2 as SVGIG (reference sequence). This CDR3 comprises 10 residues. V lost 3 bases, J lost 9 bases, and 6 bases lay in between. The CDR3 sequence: CAWRSSEQFF. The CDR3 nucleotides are TGTGCCTGGAGAAGCAGTGAGCAGTTCTTC.

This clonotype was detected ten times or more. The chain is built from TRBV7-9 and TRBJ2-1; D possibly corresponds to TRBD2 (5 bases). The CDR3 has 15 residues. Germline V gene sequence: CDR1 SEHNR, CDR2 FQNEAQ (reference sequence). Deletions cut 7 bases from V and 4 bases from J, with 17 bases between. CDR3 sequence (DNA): TGTGCCAGCAACCCCCTCGGACGGGATTACAATGAGCAGTTCTTC. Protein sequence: CASNPLGRDYNEQFF. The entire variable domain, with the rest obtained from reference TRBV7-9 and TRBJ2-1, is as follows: DTGVSQNPRHKITKRGQNVTFRCDPISEHNRLYWYRQTLGQGPEFLTYFQNEAQLEKSRLLSDRFSAERPKGSFSTLEIQRTEQGDSAMYLCASNPLGRDYNEQFFGPGTRLTVL.

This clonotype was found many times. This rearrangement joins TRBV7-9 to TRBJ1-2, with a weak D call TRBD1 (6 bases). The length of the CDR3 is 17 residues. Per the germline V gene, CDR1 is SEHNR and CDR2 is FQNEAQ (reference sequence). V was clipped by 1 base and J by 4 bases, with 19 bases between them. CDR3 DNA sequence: TGTGCCAGCAGCTTAGTGGGACATAGCGGCTACGGCTATGGCTACACCTTC. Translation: CASSLVGHSGYGYGYTF.

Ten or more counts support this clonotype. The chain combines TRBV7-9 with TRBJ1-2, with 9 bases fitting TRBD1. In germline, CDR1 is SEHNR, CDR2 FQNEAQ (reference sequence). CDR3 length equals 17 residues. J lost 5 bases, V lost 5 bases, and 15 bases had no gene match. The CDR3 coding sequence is TGTGCCAGCAGCCCCGAGGGGACAGGGCTTTTACGTTATGGCTACACCTTC. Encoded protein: CASSPEGTGLLRYGYTF.

The CDR3 DNA reads TGTGCCAGCAGTTGGACAGGGGGGCTAGCAGGTGGAAACACCATATATTTT. Its translation: CASSWTGGLAGGNTIYF. This chain links TRBV6-2 or TRBV6-3 with TRBJ1-3; 10 bases map to TRBD1. Germline CDR1 and CDR2: MNHEY and SVGEGT. The CDR3 covers 17 residues. J lost 3 bases, V lost 4 bases, and 9 bases had no gene match.

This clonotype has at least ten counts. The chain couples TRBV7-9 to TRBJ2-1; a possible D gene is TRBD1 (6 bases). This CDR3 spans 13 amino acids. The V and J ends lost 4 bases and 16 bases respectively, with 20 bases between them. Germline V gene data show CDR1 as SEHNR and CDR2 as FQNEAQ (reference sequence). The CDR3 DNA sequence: TGTGCCAGCAGCTACGGCGAGACAGGCCACGGTTTCTTC. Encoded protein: CASSYGETGHGFF.

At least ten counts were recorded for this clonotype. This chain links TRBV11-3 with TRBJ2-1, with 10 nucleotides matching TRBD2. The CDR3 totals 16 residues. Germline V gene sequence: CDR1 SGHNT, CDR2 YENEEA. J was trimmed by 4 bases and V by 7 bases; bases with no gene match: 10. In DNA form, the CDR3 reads TGTGCCAGCAACAATCCAGCGGGAGGGTCTTACAATGAGCAGTTCTTC. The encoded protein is CASNNPAGGSYNEQFF.

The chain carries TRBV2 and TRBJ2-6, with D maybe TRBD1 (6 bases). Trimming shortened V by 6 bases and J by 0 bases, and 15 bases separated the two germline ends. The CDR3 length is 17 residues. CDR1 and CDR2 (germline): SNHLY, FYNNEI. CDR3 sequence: CASSTGTSVSGANVLTF. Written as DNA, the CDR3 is TGTGCCAGCAGCACCGGGACAAGCGTCTCTGGGGCCAACGTCCTGACTTTC.

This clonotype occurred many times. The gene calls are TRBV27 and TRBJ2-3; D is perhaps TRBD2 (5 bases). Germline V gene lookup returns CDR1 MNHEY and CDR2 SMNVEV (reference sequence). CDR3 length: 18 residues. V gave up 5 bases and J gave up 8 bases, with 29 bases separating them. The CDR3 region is CASSPRWPAGRTAGTQYF. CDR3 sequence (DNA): TGTGCCAGCAGTCCAAGATGGCCCGCCGGGCGGACGGCGGGTACGCAGTATTTT.

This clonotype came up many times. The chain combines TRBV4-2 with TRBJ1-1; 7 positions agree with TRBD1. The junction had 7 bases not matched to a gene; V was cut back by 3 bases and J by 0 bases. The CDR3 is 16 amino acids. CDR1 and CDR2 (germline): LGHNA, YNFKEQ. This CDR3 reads CASSQTVQGMNTEAFF. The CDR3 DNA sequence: TGTGCCAGCAGCCAGACCGTACAGGGGATGAACACTGAAGCTTTCTTT.

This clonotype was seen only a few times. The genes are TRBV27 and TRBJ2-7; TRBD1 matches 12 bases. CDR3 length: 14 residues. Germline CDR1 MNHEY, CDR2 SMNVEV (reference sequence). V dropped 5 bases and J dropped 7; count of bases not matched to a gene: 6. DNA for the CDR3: TGTGCCAGCAGTCTCGGGACAGGGGGCAGGGAGCAGTACTTC. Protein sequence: CASSLGTGGREQYF.

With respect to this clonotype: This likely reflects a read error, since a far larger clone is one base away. The CDR3 reads CASKLTRDLSPYEQFF. The CDR3 nucleotides read TGTGCCAGCAAGTTAACCAGGGACCTATCACCTTACGAGCAGTTCTTC. The chain couples TRBV2 to TRBJ2-1; tentatively, D is TRBD1 or TRBD2 (5 bases each). Trimming pared 7 bases from V and 10 bases from J, leaving 26 bases between. The CDR3 totals 16 residues. Germline CDR1 SNHLY, CDR2 FYNNEI. The variable domain in full, with the rest retrieved from reference TRBV2 and TRBJ2-1, is EPEVTQTPSHQVTQMGQEVILRCVPISNHLYFYWYRQILGQKVEFLVSFYNNEISEKSEIFDDQFSVERPDGSNFTLKIRSTKLEDSAMYFCASKLTRDLSPYEQFFGPGTRLTVL.